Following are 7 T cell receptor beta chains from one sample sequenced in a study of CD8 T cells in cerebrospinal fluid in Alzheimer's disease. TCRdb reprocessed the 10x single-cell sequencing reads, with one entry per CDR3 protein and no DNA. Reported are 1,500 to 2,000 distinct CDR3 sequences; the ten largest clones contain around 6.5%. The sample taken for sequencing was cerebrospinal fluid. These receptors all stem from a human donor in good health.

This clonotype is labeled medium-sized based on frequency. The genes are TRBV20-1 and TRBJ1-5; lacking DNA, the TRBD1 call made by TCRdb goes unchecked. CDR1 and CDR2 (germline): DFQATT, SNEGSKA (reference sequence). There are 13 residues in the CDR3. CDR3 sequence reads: CSASGGANQPQHF.

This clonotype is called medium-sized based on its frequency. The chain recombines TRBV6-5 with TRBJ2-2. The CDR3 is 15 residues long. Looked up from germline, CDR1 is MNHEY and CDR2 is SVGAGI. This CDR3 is CASSSGLSHTGELFF.

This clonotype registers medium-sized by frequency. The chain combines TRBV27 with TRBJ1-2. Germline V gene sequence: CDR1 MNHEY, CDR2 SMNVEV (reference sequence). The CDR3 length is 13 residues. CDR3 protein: CASSSSEVYGYTF.

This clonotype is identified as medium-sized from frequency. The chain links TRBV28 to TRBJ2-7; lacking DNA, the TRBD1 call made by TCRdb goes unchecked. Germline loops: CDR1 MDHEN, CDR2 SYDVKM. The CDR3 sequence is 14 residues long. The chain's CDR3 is CASRGQASSYEQYF. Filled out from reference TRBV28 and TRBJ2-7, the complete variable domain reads DVKVTQSSRYLVKRTGEKVFLECVQDMDHENMFWYRQDPGLGLRLIYFSYDVKMKEKGDIPEGYSVSREKKERFSLILESASTNQTSMYLCASRGQASSYEQYFGPGTRLTVT.

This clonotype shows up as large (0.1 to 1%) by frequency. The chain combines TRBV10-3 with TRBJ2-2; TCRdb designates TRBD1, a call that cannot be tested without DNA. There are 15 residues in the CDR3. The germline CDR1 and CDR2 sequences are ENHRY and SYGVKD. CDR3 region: CAIRNRGSNTGELFF.

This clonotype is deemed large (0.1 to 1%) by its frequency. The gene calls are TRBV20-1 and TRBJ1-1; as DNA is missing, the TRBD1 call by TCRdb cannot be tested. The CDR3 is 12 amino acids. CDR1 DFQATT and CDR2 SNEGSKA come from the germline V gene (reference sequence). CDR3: CSARYTGEVAFF.

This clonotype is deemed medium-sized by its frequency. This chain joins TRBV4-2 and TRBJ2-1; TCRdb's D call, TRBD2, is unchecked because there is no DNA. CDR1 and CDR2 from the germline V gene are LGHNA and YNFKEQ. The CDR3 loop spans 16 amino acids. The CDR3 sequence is CASSQEGGLAGPLEFF.